Listed here are 30 T cell receptor beta chains from one sample, sequenced in a study of blood T cell repertoires in COVID-19. Repertoires were generated with immunoSEQ multiplex PCR, while TCRdb's copy carries only in-frame clones and drops some. The data hold approximately 77,000 clones, with 80% observed a single time. Sequencing input: peripheral blood. These TCRs come from an older woman with acute or convalescent COVID-19.

The rearrangement uses TRBV5-4 and TRBJ1-6; D unclear. The V gene's germline CDR1 is SGHNT and CDR2 YYREEE (reference sequence). The CDR3 covers 14 residues. Between the trimmed V and J ends, which lost 9 bases and 0 bases, there was a span of 10 bases. CDR3 sequence: CATGESSYNSPLHF. CDR3 bases: TGTGCCACTGGGGAGAGCTCCTATAATTCACCCCTCCACTTT.

This clone was seen only a few times. V gene TRBV7-2 combines with J gene TRBJ1-2; 10 bases line up with TRBD1. V shed 1 base, J shed 4 bases, and the junction held 6 bases outside the gene matches. This CDR3 is 16 amino acids long. The germline CDR1 and CDR2 sequences are SGHTA and FQGNSA. CDR3 loop: CASSLVSTGGSYGYTF. CDR3 DNA sequence: TGTGCCAGCAGCTTAGTCTCGACAGGGGGCTCCTATGGCTACACCTTC.

This clone was seen a few times. This sequence joins TRBV11-3 and TRBJ2-1; 13 bases fit TRBD2. The ends lost 4 bases at V and 8 bases at J; junction bases unmatched: 11. The CDR3 runs to 17 residues. Germline V gives CDR1 SGHNT, CDR2 YENEEA. The CDR3 spells CASSSLTSGGLGDEQFF. The CDR3 nucleotides are TGTGCCAGCAGCTCCCTGACTAGCGGGGGGTTAGGAGATGAGCAGTTCTTC.

The chain is built from TRBV7-9 and TRBJ2-1, with D unclear. This CDR3 is 14 amino acids long. V dropped 1 base and J dropped 9 bases, with 13 bases sitting between them. Germline CDR1 and CDR2: SEHNR and FQNEAQ (reference sequence). CDR3 nucleotides: TGTGCCAGCAGCTTAGACCCCCTAGTCGGTGAGCAGTTCTTC. Its protein is CASSLDPLVGEQFF.

The chain employs TRBV19 and TRBJ1-2; D perhaps matches TRBD1 (6 bases). The CDR3 length is 13 residues. Germline loops: CDR1 LNHDA, CDR2 SQIVND (reference sequence). Trimming left V 8 bases short and J 3 bases short, with 13 bases between. The CDR3 DNA sequence: TGTGCCAGTGGGGGCGGGGGACACTATGGCTACACCTTC. The encoded protein is CASGGGGHYGYTF.

The V and J genes are TRBV19 and TRBJ1-2; TRBD1 matches 11 bases. This CDR3 spans 14 amino acids. Losses at the gene ends were 4 bases for V and 4 bases for J; bases not matched to a gene: 2. CDR1 and CDR2 (germline): LNHDA, SQIVND (reference sequence). CDR3 residues: CASSRTGGGYGYTF. The CDR3 nucleotides are TGTGCCAGTAGTAGGACAGGGGGCGGCTATGGCTACACCTTC.

In its sample, this clone was seen once. The rearrangement links TRBV2 to TRBJ1-4; D is undetermined. This CDR3 has 17 amino acids. Looked up from germline, CDR1 is SNHLY and CDR2 is FYNNEI. Trimming took off 3 bases at V and 5 bases at J, with 19 bases between the two ends. In DNA, the CDR3 is TGTGCCAGCAGTGATGTCGGGTTGCATCCGGTGAATGAAAAACTGTTTTTT. Its protein product is CASSDVGLHPVNEKLFF.

V is TRBV7-9 and J is TRBJ2-2; 8 bases are shared with TRBD1. Germline V gene sequence: CDR1 SEHNR, CDR2 FQNEAQ (reference sequence). V lost 3 bases, J lost 0 bases, and 3 bases stayed unmatched. This CDR3 has 16 residues. The CDR3 bases are TGTGCCAGCAGCTTCGGGACAGGCGCGAACACCGGGGAGCTGTTTTTT. Amino acids: CASSFGTGANTGELFF.

The V call is TRBV9, the J call TRBJ2-1, with 7 bases matching TRBD2. V was pared by 4 bases and J by 8 bases, with 12 bases of the junction left unmatched. CDR1 is SGDLS, CDR2 YYNGEE, per germline. CDR3 length: 15 residues. The DNA for the CDR3 is TGTGCCAGCAGCCCCTTTGCGGGGGTAAAGGATGAGCAGTTCTTC. Its protein product is CASSPFAGVKDEQFF.

The chain couples TRBV30 to TRBJ1-2; 8 bases are a match to TRBD1. Germline V gene sequence: CDR1 GTSNPN, CDR2 SVGIG (reference sequence). This CDR3 comprises 17 residues. Germline trimming cut 1 base from V and 4 bases from J; bases unmatched to any gene: 14. The CDR3 region is CAWSAVDRALLVYGYTF. CDR3 DNA sequence: TGTGCCTGGAGTGCTGTGGACAGGGCTCTTCTCGTCTATGGCTACACCTTC. The full variable domain, with the rest looked up from reference TRBV30 and TRBJ1-2, is SQTIHQWPATLVQPVGSPLSLECTVEGTSNPNLYWYRQAAGRGLQLLFYSVGIGQISSEVPQNLSASRPQDRQFILSSKKLLLSDSGFYLCAWSAVDRALLVYGYTFGSGTRLTVV.

The CDR3 DNA reads TGTGCCAGCAGCTTAGCCCCGAATATGGGAGCGAGCTCTGGAAACACCATATATTTT. Residues: CASSLAPNMGASSGNTIYF. This sequence joins TRBV7-2 and TRBJ1-3; D not certain. V was clipped by 0 bases and J by 0 bases, with 18 bases between them. This CDR3 has 19 amino acids. Germline V gene sequence: CDR1 SGHTA, CDR2 FQGNSA.

The V and J genes are TRBV5-1 and TRBJ2-3; 15 bases are shared with TRBD2. The germline CDR1 and CDR2 sequences are SGHRS and YFSETQ. Trimming took 2 bases from V and 1 from J; bases not matched to a gene: 5. The CDR3 totals 18 residues. The CDR3 DNA sequence: TGCGCCAGCAGCTTACCGGGACTAGCGGGGGGTGGCACAGATACGCAGTATTTT. This encodes CASSLPGLAGGGTDTQYF.

This clone was detected only once. The chain has TRBV5-1 and TRBJ1-2, with a tentative D call TRBD1 (6 bases). Germline V gene lookup returns CDR1 SGHRS and CDR2 YFSETQ. This CDR3 has 14 amino acids. V lost 2 bases, J lost 4 bases, and 12 bases lay in between. The CDR3 DNA follows: TGCGCCAGCAGCTTCAGGGGTAGTGGCTATGGCTACACCTTC. Translating it yields CASSFRGSGYGYTF. The whole variable domain, filled in from reference TRBV5-1 and TRBJ1-2, reads KAGVTQTPRYLIKTRGQQVTLSCSPISGHRSVSWYQQTPGQGLQFLFEYFSETQRNKGNFPGRFSGRQFSNSRSEMNVSTLELGDSALYLCASSFRGSGYGYTFGSGTRLTVV.

The chain employs TRBV15 and TRBJ2-1; 7 positions agree with TRBD2. CDR3 size: 16 residues. The trim removed 1 base at V and 5 bases at J, leaving 8 bases unmatched. CDR1 is LNHNV, CDR2 YYDKDF, per germline (reference sequence). In nucleotides, the CDR3 is TGTGCCACCAGCAGAGGAAGTGGACGGGGGGACAATGAGCAGTTCTTC. The encoded protein is CATSRGSGRGDNEQFF.

This rearrangement joins TRBV15 to TRBJ1-4; perhaps TRBD1 as D (5 bases). V lost 6 bases and J 4 bases, leaving 9 bases between the germline ends. The CDR3 consists of 13 residues. Germline V gene lookup returns CDR1 LNHNV and CDR2 YYDKDF (reference sequence). The CDR3 region has the DNA TGTGCCACCAGAGCCGGGGGTAATGAAAAACTGTTTTTT. Protein product: CATRAGGNEKLFF.

This chain connects TRBV14 to TRBJ1-6; D possibly corresponds to TRBD1 (6 bases). Germline loops: CDR1 SGHDN, CDR2 FVKESK. The CDR3 extends over 17 amino acids. Trimming pared 1 base from V and 11 bases from J, leaving 21 bases between. CDR3 in amino acids: CASSQVKLSRGTAPLHF. In DNA form, the CDR3 reads TGTGCCAGCAGCCAAGTTAAATTATCCAGGGGAACCGCACCCCTCCACTTT.

This chain connects TRBV5-8 to TRBJ1-3; TRBD1 might be the D (6 bases). V was pared by 0 bases and J by 0 bases, with 16 bases between. CDR3 length: 18 residues. Per germline, CDR1 SGHTS and CDR2 YDEGEE. For the CDR3, the DNA is TGTGCCAGCAGCTTGGGGACAGAAAATTCTCTCTCTGGAAACACCATATATTTT. As protein: CASSLGTENSLSGNTIYF.

This chain connects TRBV5-1 to TRBJ2-3, with 8 bases lining up with TRBD2. This CDR3 is 15 amino acids long. V lost 5 bases to trimming and J lost 3 bases; unmatched junction nucleotides: 8. Germline V gene sequence: CDR1 SGHRS, CDR2 YFSETQ. CDR3: CASSLWGLETDTQYF. The CDR3 DNA is TGCGCCAGCAGTCTCTGGGGACTAGAAACAGATACGCAGTATTTT. Variable domain in full (rest from reference TRBV5-1 and TRBJ2-3): KAGVTQTPRYLIKTRGQQVTLSCSPISGHRSVSWYQQTPGQGLQFLFEYFSETQRNKGNFPGRFSGRQFSNSRSEMNVSTLELGDSALYLCASSLWGLETDTQYFGPGTRLTVL.

The V gene is TRBV5-1, the J gene TRBJ1-2; D remains unclear. The length of the CDR3 is 17 residues. With 1 base removed from V and 3 bases from J, the gap between germline ends came to 19 bases. CDR1 SGHRS and CDR2 YFSETQ come from the germline V gene. CDR3 amino acids: CASSLTDYSTDYYGYTF. The CDR3 DNA follows: TGCGCCAGCAGCTTGACCGACTACAGCACCGATTACTATGGCTACACCTTC.

The chain employs TRBV7-2 and TRBJ1-5, with 9 bases that match TRBD1. The J segment lost 6 bases and the V segment lost 5 bases, leaving 8 bases of the junction unmatched. The CDR3 is 15 residues long. Germline CDR1 is SGHTA and CDR2 is FQGNSA. CDR3 sequence (DNA): TGTGCCAGCAGCGCCCAACAGGGGGCGATTCAGCCCCAGCATTTT. It yields the protein CASSAQQGAIQPQHF.

The chain employs TRBV2 and TRBJ2-5; D may be TRBD2 (6 bases). The germline gives CDR1 SNHLY, CDR2 FYNNEI. The V gene lost 1 base and the J gene lost 2 bases, with 8 bases spanning the gap. This CDR3 spans 14 amino acids. In nucleotides, the CDR3 is TGTGCCAGCAGTGAAGAGGCGGGGCAAGAGACCCAGTACTTC. This sequence encodes CASSEEAGQETQYF.

The V gene is TRBV27, the J gene TRBJ2-3; TRBD2 matches at 9 bases. Germline CDR1 and CDR2: MNHEY and SMNVEV (reference sequence). V was pared by 8 bases and J by 1 base, with 7 bases of the junction left unmatched. The CDR3 is 15 amino acids. The CDR3 nucleotides read TGTGCCAGCGACGTCTCTAGCGGGGGCACAGATACGCAGTATTTT. The encoded protein is CASDVSSGGTDTQYF.

This clone came up a few times. The rearrangement links TRBV4-2 to TRBJ2-3, with D perhaps matching TRBD2 (5 bases). The CDR3 totals 18 residues. V lost 1 base and J lost 1, with 18 bases in between. Germline CDR1 and CDR2: LGHNA and YNFKEQ. The CDR3 region has the DNA TGTGCCAGCAGCCAAGCGCACCCCCTAGGAGCGGGCACAGATACGCAGTATTTT. Translation gives CASSQAHPLGAGTDTQYF.

The chain uses TRBV19 and TRBJ2-2; D possibly corresponds to TRBD2 (6 bases). CDR3 length equals 14 residues. Trimming removed 5 bases at V and 2 bases at J, with 9 bases between. Germline V lookup: CDR1 LNHDA, CDR2 SQIVND (reference sequence). CDR3 DNA: TGTGCCAGTAGTTTTGGACTAAACACCGGGGAGCTGTTTTTT. Translation: CASSFGLNTGELFF. Filled out from reference TRBV19 and TRBJ2-2, the complete variable domain reads DGGITQSPKYLFRKEGQNVTLSCEQNLNHDAMYWYRQDPGQGLRLIYYSQIVNDFQKGDIAEGYSVSREKKESFPLTVTSAQKNPTAFYLCASSFGLNTGELFFGEGSRLTVL.

This sequence joins TRBV4-1 and TRBJ2-1; 9 bases align to TRBD2. The CDR3 length is 20 residues. Trimming removed 1 base from V and 0 bases from J; junction bases left unmatched: 13. Per the germline V gene, CDR1 is MGHRA and CDR2 is YSYEKL. The CDR3 DNA is TGCGCCAGCAGCCAAGCCCGATGGGGCGGGGGGGCGAGCTCCTACAATGAGCAGTTCTTC. Amino acids: CASSQARWGGGASSYNEQFF.

The chain recombines TRBV14 with TRBJ1-1, with D possibly matching TRBD1 (6 bases). The CDR3 runs to 14 residues. Trimming took 0 bases from V and 3 from J, leaving 8 bases between them. Looked up from germline, CDR1 is SGHDN and CDR2 is FVKESK. For the CDR3, the DNA is TGTGCCAGCAGCCAAGAGTGGGGGCACACTGAAGCTTTCTTT. Protein: CASSQEWGHTEAFF.

The chain employs TRBV6-2 or TRBV6-3 and TRBJ1-5; a possible D gene is TRBD1 (5 bases). Trimming cost V 5 bases and J 2 bases, with 13 bases left between them. This CDR3 comprises 15 residues. Germline assignment: CDR1 MNHEY and CDR2 SVGEGT. The CDR3 DNA follows: TGTGCCAGCAGTACCCTTGGACAAGGCAATCAGCCCCAGCATTTT. Protein sequence: CASSTLGQGNQPQHF.

This sequence joins TRBV7-9 and TRBJ2-7, with TRBD2 matching over 9 bases. Trimming cost V 1 base and J 6 bases; bases outside gene matches: 4. The CDR3 contains 14 residues. The germline V gene has CDR1 SEHNR and CDR2 FQNEAQ (reference sequence). The CDR3 bases are TGTGCCAGCAGCTTAGAGGGACTAGCTAGCGAGCAGTACTTC. This sequence encodes CASSLEGLASEQYF.

The chain has TRBV18 and TRBJ1-3, with D tentatively TRBD1 (5 bases). Germline V gene sequence: CDR1 KGHSH, CDR2 LQKENI. V was pared by 2 bases and J by 4 bases, with 15 bases between. CDR3 length: 16 amino acids. CDR3 sequence reads: CASSPKILGRGNTIYF. CDR3 nucleotide sequence: TGTGCCAGCTCACCAAAAATTCTGGGGCGAGGAAACACCATATATTTT.

The chain carries TRBV9 and TRBJ2-1, with a possible D match to TRBD1 (5 bases). The CDR3 sequence is 14 residues long. The V and J ends lost 0 bases and 8 bases respectively, with 12 bases between them. Germline V CDR1 and CDR2: SGDLS, YYNGEE. The CDR3: CASSVEKGWDEQFF. CDR3 bases: TGTGCCAGCAGCGTAGAGAAGGGGTGGGATGAGCAGTTCTTC.